The clone carrying this TCR beta chain was observed a few times. Its antigen is as yet unknown. Germline lookup yields CDR1 MDHEN and CDR2 SYDVKM. This CDR3 is built from 14 residues. The V gene lost 7 bases and the J gene lost 4 bases, with 15 bases spanning the gap. This record comes from a study of cytomegalovirus exposure and HLA in healthy donors. Study as a whole: About 80 million unique TCRs, all from HLA-typed donors, were included in an early release of the data. General observations from the study: Later on, analysis showed that most CMV-associated TCR beta chains appeared to be HLA-restricted.

The PCR employed 60 Vbeta primers together with 13 Jbeta primers. Sequencing used immunoSEQ multiplex PCR; TCRdb keeps in-frame clones, though not all of them. The sample includes fewer than 100,000 clones, 7.6% of them seen just once. The sequence was obtained from a man aged 50-59 years in good health and CMV-seronegative. The rearrangement joins TRBV28 to TRBJ2-3, with TRBD1 as a possible D gene (6 bases). Material: PBMCs. The CDR3 DNA reads as TGTGCCAGCAAGGGGGTAGCTGTATCAGATACGCAGTATTTT. Protein sequence: CASKGVAVSDTQYF.